This TCR beta chain was profiled in a study of OX40 agonist ivuxolimab in advanced cancers. As for the study in general: Ivuxolimab, an agonist antibody against OX40 (CD134), was given to patients.

The CDR3 length is 13 residues. The V segment lost 3 bases and the J segment 3 bases; nucleotides outside the gene matches: 1. Germline V lookup: CDR1 KGHSH, CDR2 LQKENI. Assay used: immunoSEQ multiplex PCR; TCRdb lists only in-frame clones, some missing. The sample yields tens of thousands of clones, around 90% seen once. Study findings and constraints: Among T cells, CD8+ cells averaged more expanded clones than CD4+ cells. At 0.1 to 3.0 mg/kg and by week 6, CD4+ and CD8+ T cells in the blood had expanded clonally.

Remarks on this clone: Antigen specificity is unknown.

The TCR sequence derives from an adult with an advanced solid tumor such as melanoma, head and neck, liver or kidney cancer. This chain joins TRBV18 and TRBJ2-7; TRBD1 matches 8 bases. The source was CD4+ or CD8+ T cells sorted from blood, collected in a trial of the OX40 agonist ivuxolimab. This chain's CDR3 is CASSPGTGYEQYF. CDR3 DNA sequence: TGTGCCAGCTCACCTGGGACAGGCTACGAGCAGTACTTC.